Detailed here is one T cell receptor beta chain. This clone was detected once. What this receptor recognizes is not known. Base qualities are not at hand, and no much larger clone is one base apart. The sample is drawn from a study of cytomegalovirus exposure and HLA in healthy donors (TCRdb year 2017). Context from the whole study: An earlier analysis of approximately 640 of the donors reported more than 250 Gb of sequence data and roughly 110 million unique TCR beta sequences from around 200 million T cells. In the later analysis, no new phenotypic data were used to find candidate immune exposures; instead, reliance was placed on TCR beta sequences and their occurrence across donors. Alongside the repertoire data, information on donor age, sex, ethnicity and CMV serostatus was compiled. A later genetic analysis used genome-wide SNP genotypes for about 65% of the 666 donors, treating that subset as a discovery cohort. The number of typed donors differed by locus: about 620-640 for A, B, C, DRB1 and DQB1; 500 to 550 for DQA1; approximately 610 for DPA1; and roughly 490 for DPB1. The study used immunosequencing to profile the T cell repertoires of approximately 630 subjects and linked those repertoires to cytomegalovirus serostatus. In addition to the first cohort of 650 to 750 subjects, a separate validation cohort of 120 different subjects was used. Several DR-DQ haplotypes were treated as single units for association and clustering because of strong linkage in the cohort. HLA typing included class I and class II loci at four-digit resolution. Among the roughly 400 genotyped donors, 75% to 90% belonged to the genetic ancestry cluster associated with self-reported Caucasian donors. Among about 410 genotyped donors of the cohort, an average of around 220,000 unique TCR beta nucleotide sequences was sequenced per donor, of which 15% to 20% were non-productive. To predict cytomegalovirus infection status, the study brought together high-throughput TCR immunosequencing, statistical association of individual TCRs with disease status, and machine learning. All discovery cohort repertoires had been generated using a single sequencing platform. About 330 gigabases of sequencing data and approximately 92 million unique TCR sequences made up an early release that covered several hundred HLA-typed donors. An earlier analysis of roughly 580 of the donors used high-throughput TCR beta sequencing to judge whether each TCR beta V gene segment behaved as functional or pseudogenic. The study was designed to test whether signatures of past pathogen exposure could be identified by cataloging public T cell receptors. A later analysis re-analyzed previously published TCR beta repertoires from 550 to 700 donors and added high-resolution HLA genotyping to study TCR occurrence patterns. Study-wide conclusions, independent of this receptor: The authors suggested that the approach could potentially be extended to other disease states and immunological phenotypes. Approximately 18 rarely observed V segments, including chromosome 9 orphons, were excluded from the earlier analysis of about 500 of the donors because counts were too low. In vitro tests confirmed that a few of the cytomegalovirus-associated TCR beta chains recognize cytomegalovirus antigens. Because HLA typing was unavailable for some donors at each locus, only the typed subset was used in association tests. Because the 87-base-pair reads could not distinguish some IMGT-functional V segments, including TRBV6-2 and TRBV6-3, those segments were excluded. An earlier analysis of approximately 540 of the donors showed that most TCR beta V segments appeared in productive rearrangements either about 87% or about 30% of the time, which broadly matched IMGT annotations. Assigning TCR associations to individual alleles was difficult when HLA alleles, especially DR and DQ, strongly co-occurred. Across donors, most TCR sequences were observed very rarely, whereas some public TCRs were present in many individuals. In a later analysis, about 17,000 TCR beta sequences were associated with specific HLA alleles at a false discovery rate of 0.05. CMV serostatus was the only immune exposure information available for the cohort. A cluster of highly shared sequence variants was judged likely to represent a technical artifact of the sequencing pipeline. The cohort was sequenced for TCR beta chains only, and without alpha or paired-chain data the features that could be detected were limited. Compared with the roughly 670-donor mean, donors in an Asian-associated ancestry cluster had fewer N-insertions in productive TCRs, according to a later genetic analysis. Roughly uniform sequencing depth across donors was assumed in presence/absence analyses, although this assumption may not hold. Linkage disequilibrium might explain the correlated functional status among segregating V segments, but an unknown experimental factor could not be ruled out. In the study, around 150 TCR beta chains were listed as associated with cytomegalovirus. In a later analysis, most CMV-associated TCR beta chains were found to appear HLA-restricted, with HLA associations seemingly driven largely by CMV exposure. A later analysis reported that several top co-occurrence clusters appeared linked to parvovirus B19, influenza, CMV and Epstein-Barr virus. A further reported finding was that TCR beta sequences accurately predicted the HLA-A and HLA-B alleles for most subjects in the first cohort. A later genetic analysis associated a missense DCLRE1C variant with V-gene and J-gene trimming of TCR beta chains, and an independent cohort replicated the association. According to a later analysis, TCR association rates differed among HLA loci, with DRB1 alleles showing the most associated TCRs and HLA-C alleles showing the fewest. In a later analysis, HLA-associated TCR beta chains were found to be more clonally expanded and to have lower generation probabilities than equally common non-associated chains. Cytomegalovirus status was reported to be diagnosed by the classifier with high specificity and sensitivity in both the original and validation cohorts.

The CDR3 starts with the cysteine, ends with the phenylalanine, and has 14 residues. CDR3 DNA only is kept here, 42 bases in frame from base 1. CDR1 and CDR2 are drawn from the germline V gene: ENHRY, SYGVKD. V is pruned by 3 bases and J by 6 bases, leaving 6 bases of the junction without a gene match. Library generation was performed with the immunoSEQ multiplex PCR assay. For the multiplex PCR, a mixture combining 60 forward primers for TCR Vbeta segments and 13 reverse primers for TCR Jbeta segments was used. Amplification of the CDR3 region of rearranged TCR beta genes was performed with a multiplex PCR assay on genomic DNA. On the Illumina HiSeq System, the amplified TCR beta libraries were sequenced as 87-base-pair reads. The authors' analysis ran thus. A later analysis tallied 75 million to 85 million unique TCR beta chains across the 550 to 850 repertoires, and approximately 12 million of those chains were shared by two or more donors. To remove PCR and sequencing errors, raw reads were error-corrected and collapsed into unique sequences using a nearest-neighbor algorithm that merged closely related sequences. CDR3 sequences were aligned to IMGT reference sequences to assign V, D and J gene segments. Each retained sequence needed at least a six-nucleotide match to both a V gene segment and a J gene segment. Rearrangements were called productive when the CDR3 lacked stop codons and stayed in frame with V and J; all others were non-productive. CDR3 was defined according to IMGT convention as the region running from the second conserved V-encoded cysteine to the conserved J-encoded phenylalanine. Sequences without an unambiguous match to a single V gene segment were excluded from the earlier analysis of about 640 of the donors. An earlier analysis of 587 of the donors called V segments functional above 56.7% productive rearrangements and segregating when the between-donor standard deviation exceeded 5%. A statistical classification framework was built to diagnose cytomegalovirus status from the catalog of TCR beta chain sequences. A later analysis assigned V and J genes by comparing TCR nucleotide sequences with IMGT/GENE-DB human TR gene sequences. A later analysis assigned CDR3 sequences and most-parsimonious VDJ recombination scenarios with the TCRdist pipeline. In a later analysis, every TCR beta chain was defined by the combination of its CDR3 amino acid sequence and its V-gene family, and reads without a unique V-gene family were dropped. A later analysis removed 500 to 600 highly shared, low-generation-probability nucleotide sequences to deal with suspected cross-contamination and a sequencing artifact. For each public chain, a later analysis derived a clonal expansion index from normalized ranks of inferred template counts within each repertoire. A later analysis computed generation probabilities with a VDJ recombination model fitted to out-of-frame rearrangements, and checked the results against IGoR. In a later analysis, hypergeometric tests were used to score TCR-TCR, TCR-HLA and TCR-CMV co-occurrence, with a repertoire-size bias correction applied to TCR pairs. False discovery rates were estimated in a later analysis by permuting HLA or CMV assignments 20 times. A later analysis grouped co-occurring TCRs with DBSCAN, adding TCRdist sequence similarity when clustering within HLA-allele-positive subsets. For co-occurrence clustering, repertoires with fewer than 30,000 or more than 120,000 public chains were excluded, along with five or six repertoires with anomalous nucleotide sharing. The source is immuneACCESS, and TCRdb retained only in-frame sequences with V and J called. Part of the clones is not carried over; for the studies checked, unresolved V genes explain less than half of this, and the remainder is unexplained. That table gives V, J and clone size, and the DNA gave D and trimming. In all, the sample holds 100,000 to 150,000 clones, and about 71% of those were seen once. The ten largest account for 2.5% to 3.5% of the sample.

The cohort was made up of approximately 670 healthy bone marrow donors. At the time of sampling, every cohort member was nominally healthy, though immune exposures that went unrecorded were likely present. The donor tested CMV seronegative and was one of the 352 seronegative cohort members. A peripheral blood sample was collected from each donor, and TCR beta sequencing was performed on peripheral blood mononuclear cells. The Qiagen DNeasy Blood Extraction Kit was used to extract genomic DNA from the blood cell samples. The rearrangement combines TRBV10-3 with TRBJ1-2, with 8 bases aligning to TRBD1. The TCR comes from a woman between 45 and 65 years old in good health and CMV-seronegative. Source material: PBMCs. The nucleotide sequence reads as follows: TGTGCCATCAGTGATGACCAGGGGGCGGATGGCTACACCTTC. Its translation is CAISDDQGADGYTF.